The source of this T cell receptor (beta chain) is a study of identical twins. TCRdb reprocessed the 5' RACE reads with MiXCR, giving one entry per CDR3 protein. The sample has under 800,000 distinct CDR3 sequences; 21% are singletons. The CDR3 sequence is 14 residues long. CDR1 and CDR2 from the germline V gene are SNHLY and FYNNEI. Trimming left V 7 bases short and J 4 bases short, with 14 bases between. The same sample was also used in a study of T cells expressing NK-cell markers. That paper notes: The share of CD8+ T cells held by dominant NKG2C+ clonotypes was about 1.0-7.5% in roughly 6 donors.

The sample taken for sequencing was PBMCs. This clonotype was obtained from a woman aged 18-29 years in good health. The V call is TRBV2, the J call TRBJ2-1, with a tentative D call TRBD1 (6 bases). The CDR3 bases are TGTGCCAGCAACCCGACAAGGGGGTACAATGAGCAGTTCTTC. Translating it yields CASNPTRGYNEQFF.